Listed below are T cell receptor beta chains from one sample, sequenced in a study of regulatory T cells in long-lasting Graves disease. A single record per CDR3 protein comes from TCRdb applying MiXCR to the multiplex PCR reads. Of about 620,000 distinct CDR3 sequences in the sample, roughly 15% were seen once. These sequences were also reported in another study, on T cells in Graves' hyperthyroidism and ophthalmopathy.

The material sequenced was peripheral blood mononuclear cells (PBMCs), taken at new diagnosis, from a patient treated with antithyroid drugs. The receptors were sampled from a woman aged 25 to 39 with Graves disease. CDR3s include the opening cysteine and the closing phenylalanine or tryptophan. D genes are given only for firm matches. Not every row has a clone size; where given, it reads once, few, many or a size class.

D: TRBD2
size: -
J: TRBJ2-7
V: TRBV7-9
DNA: TGTGCCAGCAGCTTACGACTAGCGGAGCCCGGAGAGCAGTACTTC
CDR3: CASSLRLAEPGEQYF

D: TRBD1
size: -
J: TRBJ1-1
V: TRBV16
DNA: TGTGCCAGCAGCCGACAGGGGGCTCTGGGCAGAACTGAAGCTTTCTTT
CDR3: CASSRQGALGRTEAFF

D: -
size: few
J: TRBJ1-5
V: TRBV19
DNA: TGTGCCAGTAGCCCACTAGGTAGGGTACAGCCCCAGCATTTT
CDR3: CASSPLGRVQPQHF

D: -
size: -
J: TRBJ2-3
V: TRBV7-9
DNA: TGTGCCAGCAGCTTAGATCGTGTCGGGGCCACAGATACGCAGTATTTT
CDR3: CASSLDRVGATDTQYF

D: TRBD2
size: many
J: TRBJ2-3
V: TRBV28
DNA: TGTGCCAGCAGCGGAGGTTTCGGGGGGGGAACAGATACGCAGTATTTT
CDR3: CASSGGFGGGTDTQYF

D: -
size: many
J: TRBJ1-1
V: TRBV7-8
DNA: TGTGCCAGCAGCTTACGTACGCAGACGAACACTGAAGCTTTCTTT
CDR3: CASSLRTQTNTEAFF

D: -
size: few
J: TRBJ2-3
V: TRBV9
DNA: TGTGCCAGCAGCGTAGGTCAAGATACGCAGTATTTT
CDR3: CASSVGQDTQYF

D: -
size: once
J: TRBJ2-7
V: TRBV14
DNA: TGTGCCAGCAGGCGGACGGAGAGATCCTACGAGCAGTACTTC
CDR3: CASRRTERSYEQYF

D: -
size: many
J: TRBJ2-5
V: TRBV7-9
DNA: TGTGCCAGCACGAAGGAACTCCAAGAGACCCAGTACTTC
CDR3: CASTKELQETQYF

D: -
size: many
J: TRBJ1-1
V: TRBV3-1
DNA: TGTGCCAGCAGCCAACCGGGGAAAGCTTTCTTT
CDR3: CASSQPGKAFF

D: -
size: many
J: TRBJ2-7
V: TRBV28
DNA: TGTGCCAGCAGCGGAACGTTACAGGGCTCGGGGCAGTACTTC
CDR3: CASSGTLQGSGQYF

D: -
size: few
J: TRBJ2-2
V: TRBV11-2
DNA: TGTGCCAGCAGCCCGCCATCGGGGGCTATGGCAAGAGGGGAGCTGTTTTTT
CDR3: CASSPPSGAMARGELFF

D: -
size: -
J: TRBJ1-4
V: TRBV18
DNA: TGTGCCAGCTCACCAAACAGTTTTGGCTTAGAAAAACTGTTTTTT
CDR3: CASSPNSFGLEKLFF

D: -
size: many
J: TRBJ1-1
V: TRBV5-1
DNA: TGCGCCAGCAGCTTGAGCCTACAGAGCACTGAAGCTTTCTTT
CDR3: CASSLSLQSTEAFF

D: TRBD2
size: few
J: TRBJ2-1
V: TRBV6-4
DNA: TGTGCCAGCGCCTCCCTAGCGGGAGGTCCCAATGAGCAGTTCTTC
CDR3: CASASLAGGPNEQFF

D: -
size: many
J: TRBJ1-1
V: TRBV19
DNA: TGTGCCAGTAGTATGATGGGGAACACTGAAGCTTTCTTT
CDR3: CASSMMGNTEAFF

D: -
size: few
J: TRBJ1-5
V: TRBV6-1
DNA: TGTGCCAGCATCGGCCGGATGGGGCCCCAGCATTTT
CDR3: CASIGRMGPQHF

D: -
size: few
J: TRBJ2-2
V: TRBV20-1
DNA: TGCAGTGCTAGGCCTTCAGGTACCGGGGAGCTGTTTTTT
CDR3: CSARPSGTGELFF

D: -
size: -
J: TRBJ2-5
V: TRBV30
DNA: TGTGCCTGGACCCTCCGGGGGCAGTCCCAAGAGACCCAGTACTTC
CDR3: CAWTLRGQSQETQYF

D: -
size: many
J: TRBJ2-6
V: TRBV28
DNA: TGTGCCAGCACCCTCCATGGGGCCAACGTCCTGACTTTC
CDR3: CASTLHGANVLTF

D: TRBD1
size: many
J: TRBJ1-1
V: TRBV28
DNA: TGTGCCAGCAGTTTGGGACAGACTACGTATGAAGCTTTCTTT
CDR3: CASSLGQTTYEAFF

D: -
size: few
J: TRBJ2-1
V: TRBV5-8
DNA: TGTGCCAGCAGCTTGGACGCGACCTTTGTCAATGAGCAGTTCTTC
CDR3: CASSLDATFVNEQFF

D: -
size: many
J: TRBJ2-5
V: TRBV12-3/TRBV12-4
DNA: TGTGCCAGCAGTTTTTTCTACGGGACGAGGGGGTCTGAGACCCAGTACTTC
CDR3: CASSFFYGTRGSETQYF

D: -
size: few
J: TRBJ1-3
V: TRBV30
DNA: TGTGCCTGGACTTGGCCAGGGGCTGGAAACACCATATATTTT
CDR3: CAWTWPGAGNTIYF

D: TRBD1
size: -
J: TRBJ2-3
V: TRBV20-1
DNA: TGCAGTGCTCCGGGACAGGGGGACACAGATACGCAGTATTTT
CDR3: CSAPGQGDTDTQYF

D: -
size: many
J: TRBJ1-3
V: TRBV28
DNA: TGTGCCAGCTGCCAGGGGAGCGGAAACACCATATATTTT
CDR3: CASCQGSGNTIYF

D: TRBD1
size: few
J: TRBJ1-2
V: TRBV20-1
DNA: TGCAGTGCTAGTCGGGACAGACCTAACTATGGCTACACCTTC
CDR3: CSASRDRPNYGYTF

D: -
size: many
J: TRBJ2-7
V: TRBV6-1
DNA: TGTGCCAGCAGAAGGGCAACTCCTTCCTACGAGCAGTACTTC
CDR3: CASRRATPSYEQYF

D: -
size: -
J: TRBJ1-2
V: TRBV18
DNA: TGTGCCAGCTCACCACCGACGGGCGCGGGTAACTATGGCTACACCTTC
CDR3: CASSPPTGAGNYGYTF

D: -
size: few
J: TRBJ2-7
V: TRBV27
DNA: TGTGCCAGCAGTCCCGTTGAGAGGTATACCTACGAGCAGTACTTC
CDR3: CASSPVERYTYEQYF

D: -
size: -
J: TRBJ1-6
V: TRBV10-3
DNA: TGTGCCTCGCGGACCGGTAGTGCGAACACACAGTATAATTCACCCCTCCACTTT
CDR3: CASRTGSANTQYNSPLHF

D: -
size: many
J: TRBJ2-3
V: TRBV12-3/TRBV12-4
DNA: TGTGCCAGCAGTTTTGAGACAGGCCTCGGGAATACGCAGTATTTT
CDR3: CASSFETGLGNTQYF

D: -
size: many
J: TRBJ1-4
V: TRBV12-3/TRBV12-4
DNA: TGTGCCAGCAGTTGGTCGACGGGGCAAAATGAAAAACTGTTTTTT
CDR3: CASSWSTGQNEKLFF

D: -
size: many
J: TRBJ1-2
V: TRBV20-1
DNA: TGCAGTGATAGGGGGTGGGGGAGAGGCTACACCTTC
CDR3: CSDRGWGRGYTF

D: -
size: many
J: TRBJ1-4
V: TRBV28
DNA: TGTGCCAGCAGACGGGGGGGGTGGGAAAAACTGTTTTTT
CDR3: CASRRGGWEKLFF

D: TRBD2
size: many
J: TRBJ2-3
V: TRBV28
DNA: TGTGCCAGCAGTTTATCCCTCGGGACTAGCGGCTACACAGATACGCAGTATTTT
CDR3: CASSLSLGTSGYTDTQYF

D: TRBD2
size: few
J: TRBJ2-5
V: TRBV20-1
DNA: TGCAGTGCTGGGAGCGGGAGGCCGGAGACCCAGTACTTC
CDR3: CSAGSGRPETQYF

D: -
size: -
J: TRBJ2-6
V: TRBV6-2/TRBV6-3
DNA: TGTGCCAGCAGTTATGACAGCCCGTTCCGCTCTGGGGCCAACGTCCTGACTTTC
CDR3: CASSYDSPFRSGANVLTF

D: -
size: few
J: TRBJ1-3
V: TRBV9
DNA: TGTGCCAGCAGCGTAAATCCTGGGGGCGGAAACACCATATATTTT
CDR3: CASSVNPGGGNTIYF

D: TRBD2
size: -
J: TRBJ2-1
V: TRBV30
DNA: TGTGCCTGGGGGGGACTAGCGGGAGGAGGGAACAATGAGCAGTTCTTC
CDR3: CAWGGLAGGGNNEQFF

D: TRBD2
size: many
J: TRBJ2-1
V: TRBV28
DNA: TGTGCCAGCAGTTTATCAGGAAGCGGGAGATTCTACAATGAGCAGTTCTTC
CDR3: CASSLSGSGRFYNEQFF